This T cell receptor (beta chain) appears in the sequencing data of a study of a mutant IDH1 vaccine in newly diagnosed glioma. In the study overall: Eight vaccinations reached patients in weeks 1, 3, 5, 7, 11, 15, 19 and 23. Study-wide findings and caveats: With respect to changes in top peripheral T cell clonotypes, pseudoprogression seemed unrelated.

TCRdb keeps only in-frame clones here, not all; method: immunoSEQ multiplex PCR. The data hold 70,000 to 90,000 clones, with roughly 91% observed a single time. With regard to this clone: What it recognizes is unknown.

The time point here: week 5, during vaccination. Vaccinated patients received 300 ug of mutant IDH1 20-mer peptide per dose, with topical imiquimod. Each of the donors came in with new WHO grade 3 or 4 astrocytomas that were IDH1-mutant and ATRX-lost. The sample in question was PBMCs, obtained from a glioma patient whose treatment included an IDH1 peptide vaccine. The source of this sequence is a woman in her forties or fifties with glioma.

The CDR3, as DNA: TGCGCCAGCAGCTTTGAGGGCTCCTACGAGCAGTACTTC. This sequence encodes CASSFEGSYEQYF. This chain joins TRBV5-1 and TRBJ2-7; tentatively, D is TRBD2 (5 bases). Germline-derived CDR1 and CDR2 are SGHRS and YFSETQ. Trimming cost V 2 bases and J 0 bases, with 6 bases left between them. The CDR3 has 13 amino acids.